This record concerns one TCR beta chain sequence. The sample comes from a study of cytomegalovirus exposure and HLA in healthy donors. PCR amplification relied on 60 Vbeta primers (plus 13 Jbeta primers). The table came from immunoSEQ multiplex PCR; TCRdb's copy has only in-frame clones and leaves some out. The table includes roughly 150,000 clones, over 70% detected once. This TCR derives from a man in his forties or fifties in good health and CMV-seropositive. The sequenced material came from PBMCs.

DNA of the CDR3: TGCGCCAGCAGGCGGAATAGCGGGGCAGATACGCAGTATTTT. This codes for CASRRNSGADTQYF. The rearrangement uses TRBV5-1 and TRBJ2-3; TRBD2 agrees at 8 bases. Germline lookup yields CDR1 SGHRS and CDR2 YFSETQ. This CDR3 is 14 amino acids long. J lost 4 bases, V lost 5 bases, and 6 bases had no gene match.